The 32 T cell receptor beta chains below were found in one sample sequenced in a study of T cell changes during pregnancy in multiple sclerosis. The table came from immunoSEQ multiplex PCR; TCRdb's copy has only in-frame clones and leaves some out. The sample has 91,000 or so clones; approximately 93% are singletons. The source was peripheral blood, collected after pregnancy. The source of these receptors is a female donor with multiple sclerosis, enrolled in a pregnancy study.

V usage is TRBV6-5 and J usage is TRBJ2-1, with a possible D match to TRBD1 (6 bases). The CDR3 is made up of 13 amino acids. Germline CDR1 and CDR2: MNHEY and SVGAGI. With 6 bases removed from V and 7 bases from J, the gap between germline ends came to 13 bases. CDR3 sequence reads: CASRDAQGNEQFF. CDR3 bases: TGTGCCAGCAGGGACGCTCAGGGGAATGAGCAGTTCTTC.

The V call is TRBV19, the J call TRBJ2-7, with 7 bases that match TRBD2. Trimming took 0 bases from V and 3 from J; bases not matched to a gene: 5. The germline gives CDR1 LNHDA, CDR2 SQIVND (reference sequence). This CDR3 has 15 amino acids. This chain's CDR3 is CASSIDSGAHYEQYF. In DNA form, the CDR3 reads TGTGCCAGTAGTATAGACAGCGGGGCCCACTACGAGCAGTACTTC.

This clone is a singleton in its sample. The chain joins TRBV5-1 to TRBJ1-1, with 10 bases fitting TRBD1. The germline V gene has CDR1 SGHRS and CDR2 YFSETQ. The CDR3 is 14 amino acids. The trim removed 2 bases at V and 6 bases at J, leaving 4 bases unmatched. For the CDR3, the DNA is TGCGCCAGCAGCTTCCGACAGGGGGCCTCTGAAGCTTTCTTT. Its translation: CASSFRQGASEAFF.

In DNA, the CDR3 is TGTGCCAGCGCTGCAGGCAACACTGAAGCTTTCTTT. Protein sequence: CASAAGNTEAFF. The rearrangement joins TRBV19 to TRBJ1-1, with D unresolved. Trimming stripped 9 bases from V and 2 bases from J, with 10 bases between. The CDR3 loop spans 12 amino acids. Germline V lookup: CDR1 LNHDA, CDR2 SQIVND (reference sequence).

The CDR3 loop is CASSYTVNTEAFF. DNA for the CDR3: TGTGCCAGCAGTTACACCGTGAACACTGAAGCTTTCTTT. The V call is TRBV2, the J call TRBJ1-1, with D unresolved. The CDR3 spans 13 residues. CDR1 is SNHLY, CDR2 FYNNEI, per germline. The V end was cut by 5 bases, the J end by 0 bases, with 7 bases between. Supplemented by reference TRBV2 and TRBJ1-1, the full variable domain reads EPEVTQTPSHQVTQMGQEVILRCVPISNHLYFYWYRQILGQKVEFLVSFYNNEISEKSEIFDDQFSVERPDGSNFTLKIRSTKLEDSAMYFCASSYTVNTEAFFGQGTRLTVV.

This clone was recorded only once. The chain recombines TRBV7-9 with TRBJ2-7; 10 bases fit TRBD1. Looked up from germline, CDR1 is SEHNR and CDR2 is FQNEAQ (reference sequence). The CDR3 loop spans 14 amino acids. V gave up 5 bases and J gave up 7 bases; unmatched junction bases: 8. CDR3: CASSPRGQGLEQYF. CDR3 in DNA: TGTGCCAGCAGCCCTAGGGGACAGGGGCTGGAGCAGTACTTC.

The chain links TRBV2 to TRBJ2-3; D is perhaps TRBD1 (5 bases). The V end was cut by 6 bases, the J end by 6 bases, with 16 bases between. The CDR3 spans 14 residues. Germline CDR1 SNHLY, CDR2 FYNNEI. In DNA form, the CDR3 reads TGTGCCAGCAGAGGGGTTAGCCCGACGGATACGCAGTATTTT. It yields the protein CASRGVSPTDTQYF. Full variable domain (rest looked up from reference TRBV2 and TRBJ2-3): EPEVTQTPSHQVTQMGQEVILRCVPISNHLYFYWYRQILGQKVEFLVSFYNNEISEKSEIFDDQFSVERPDGSNFTLKIRSTKLEDSAMYFCASRGVSPTDTQYFGPGTRLTVL.

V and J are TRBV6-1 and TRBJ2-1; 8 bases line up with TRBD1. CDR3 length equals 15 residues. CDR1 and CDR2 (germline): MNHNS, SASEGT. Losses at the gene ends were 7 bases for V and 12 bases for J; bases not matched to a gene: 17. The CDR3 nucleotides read TGTGCCAGCATCCCCGGGCGACAGGGGCACCTCGGGCAGTTCTTC. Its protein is CASIPGRQGHLGQFF.

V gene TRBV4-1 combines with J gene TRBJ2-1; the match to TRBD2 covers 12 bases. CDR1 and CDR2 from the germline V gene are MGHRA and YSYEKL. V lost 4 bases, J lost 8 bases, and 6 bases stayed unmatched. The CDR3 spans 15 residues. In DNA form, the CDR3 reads TGCGCCAGCAGCCTGACTAGCGGGAGTCTCCATGAGCAGTTCTTC. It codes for CASSLTSGSLHEQFF.

The CDR3 region is CASSIYSRSTDTQYF. The CDR3, as DNA: TGTGCCAGCAGTATCTACAGCAGAAGCACAGATACGCAGTATTTT. This chain connects TRBV6-5 to TRBJ2-3, with unresolved D. Germline-derived CDR1 and CDR2 are MNHEY and SVGAGI. CDR3 length: 15 residues. The V end lost 5 bases, the J end lost 0 bases, and 12 bases lay between the germline ends.

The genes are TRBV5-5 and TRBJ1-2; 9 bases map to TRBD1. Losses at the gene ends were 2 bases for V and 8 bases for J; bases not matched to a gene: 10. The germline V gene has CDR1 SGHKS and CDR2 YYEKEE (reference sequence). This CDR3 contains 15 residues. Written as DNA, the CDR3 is TGTGCCAGCAGCTTAGGGACAGGGATACTAAGGGGCTACACCTTC. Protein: CASSLGTGILRGYTF.

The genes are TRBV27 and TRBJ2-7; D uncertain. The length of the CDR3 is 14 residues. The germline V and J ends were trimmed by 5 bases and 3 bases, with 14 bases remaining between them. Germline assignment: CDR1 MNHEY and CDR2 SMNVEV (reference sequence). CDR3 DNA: TGTGCCAGCAGTCCCAGCATGAGGATCTACGAGCAGTACTTC. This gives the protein CASSPSMRIYEQYF.

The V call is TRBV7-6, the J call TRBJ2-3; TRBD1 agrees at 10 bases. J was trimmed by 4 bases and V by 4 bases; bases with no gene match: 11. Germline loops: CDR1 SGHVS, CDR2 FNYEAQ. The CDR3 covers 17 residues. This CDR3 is CASSSWGRDRGSDTQYF. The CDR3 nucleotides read TGTGCCAGCAGCTCCTGGGGAAGGGACAGGGGTTCAGATACGCAGTATTTT. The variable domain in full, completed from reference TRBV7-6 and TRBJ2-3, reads GAGVSQSPRYKVTKRGQDVALRCDPISGHVSLYWYRQALGQGPEFLTYFNYEAQQDKSGLPNDRFSAERPEGSISTLTIQRTEQRDSAMYRCASSSWGRDRGSDTQYFGPGTRLTVL.

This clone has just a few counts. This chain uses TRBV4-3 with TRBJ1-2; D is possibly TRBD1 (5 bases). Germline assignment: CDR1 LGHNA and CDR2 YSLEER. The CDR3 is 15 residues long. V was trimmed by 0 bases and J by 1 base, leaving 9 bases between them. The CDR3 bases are TGCGCCAGCAGCCAAGAGGCAGGGTATAACTATGGCTACACCTTC. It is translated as CASSQEAGYNYGYTF.

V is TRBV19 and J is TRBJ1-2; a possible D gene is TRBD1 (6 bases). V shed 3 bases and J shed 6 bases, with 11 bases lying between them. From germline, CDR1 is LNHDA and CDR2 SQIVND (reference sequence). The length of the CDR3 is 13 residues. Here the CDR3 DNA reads TGTGCCAGTAGTATCAGGGGTAGTGATGGCTACACCTTC. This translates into CASSIRGSDGYTF.

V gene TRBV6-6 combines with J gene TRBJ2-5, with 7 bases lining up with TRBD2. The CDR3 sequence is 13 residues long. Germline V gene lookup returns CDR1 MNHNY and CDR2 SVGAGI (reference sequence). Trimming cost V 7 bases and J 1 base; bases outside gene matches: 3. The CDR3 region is CASMGGIQETQYF. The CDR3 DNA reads TGTGCCAGCATGGGGGGGATCCAAGAGACCCAGTACTTC.

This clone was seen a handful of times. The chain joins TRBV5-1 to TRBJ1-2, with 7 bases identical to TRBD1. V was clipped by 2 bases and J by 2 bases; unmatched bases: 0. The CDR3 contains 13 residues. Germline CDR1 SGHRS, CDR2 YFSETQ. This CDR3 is CASSLQGNYGYTF. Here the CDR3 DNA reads TGCGCCAGCAGCTTACAGGGGAACTATGGCTACACCTTC.

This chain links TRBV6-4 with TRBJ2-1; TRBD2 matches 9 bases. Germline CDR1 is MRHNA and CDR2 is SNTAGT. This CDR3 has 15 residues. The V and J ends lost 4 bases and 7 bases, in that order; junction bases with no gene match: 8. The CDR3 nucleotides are TGTGCCAGCAGTGCGGCGGGAGGGGTTTCGAATGAGCAGTTCTTC. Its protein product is CASSAAGGVSNEQFF.

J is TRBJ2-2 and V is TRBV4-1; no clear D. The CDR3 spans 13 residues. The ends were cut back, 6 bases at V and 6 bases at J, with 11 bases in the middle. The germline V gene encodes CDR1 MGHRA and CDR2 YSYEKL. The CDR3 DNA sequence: TGCGCCAGCAGTCCCCTGTCCGCCGGGGAGCTGTTTTTT. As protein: CASSPLSAGELFF.

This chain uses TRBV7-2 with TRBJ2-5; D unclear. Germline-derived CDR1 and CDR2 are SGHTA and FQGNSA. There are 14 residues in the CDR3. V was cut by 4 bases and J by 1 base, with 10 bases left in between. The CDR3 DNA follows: TGTGCCAGCAGCTCCATAGACTCCCAAGAGACCCAGTACTTC. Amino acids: CASSSIDSQETQYF.

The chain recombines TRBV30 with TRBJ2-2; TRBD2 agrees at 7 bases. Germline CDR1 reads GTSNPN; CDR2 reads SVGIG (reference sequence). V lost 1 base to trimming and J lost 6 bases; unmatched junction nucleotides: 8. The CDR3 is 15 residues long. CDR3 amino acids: CAWSGTRAFAGELFF. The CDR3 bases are TGTGCCTGGAGTGGGACTAGAGCCTTCGCCGGGGAGCTGTTTTTT.

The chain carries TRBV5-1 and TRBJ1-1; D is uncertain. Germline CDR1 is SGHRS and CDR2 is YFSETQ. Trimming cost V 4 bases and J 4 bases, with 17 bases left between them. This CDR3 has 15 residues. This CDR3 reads CASSPNLYSGTEAFF. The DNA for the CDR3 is TGCGCCAGCAGCCCTAATCTTTACAGCGGCACTGAAGCTTTCTTT.

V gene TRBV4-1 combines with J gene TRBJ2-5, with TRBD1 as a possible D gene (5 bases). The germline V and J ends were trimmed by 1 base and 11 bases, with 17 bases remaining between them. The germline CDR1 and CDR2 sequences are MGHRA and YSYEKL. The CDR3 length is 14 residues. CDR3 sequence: CASSQGIGQGQQYF. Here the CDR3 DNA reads TGCGCCAGCAGCCAAGGAATCGGGCAGGGCCAGCAGTACTTC.

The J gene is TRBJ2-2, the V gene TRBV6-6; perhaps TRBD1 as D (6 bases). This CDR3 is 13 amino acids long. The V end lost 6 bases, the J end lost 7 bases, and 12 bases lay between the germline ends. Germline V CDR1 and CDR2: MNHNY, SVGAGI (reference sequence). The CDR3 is CASRTRTDGELFF. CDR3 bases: TGTGCCAGCAGAACCCGGACAGACGGGGAGCTGTTTTTT.

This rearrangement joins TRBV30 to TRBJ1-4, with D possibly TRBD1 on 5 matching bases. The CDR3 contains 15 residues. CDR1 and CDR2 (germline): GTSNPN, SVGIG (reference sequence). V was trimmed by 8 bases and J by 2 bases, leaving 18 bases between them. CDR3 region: CAVNPQGWTNEKLFF. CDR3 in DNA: TGTGCCGTCAACCCCCAGGGATGGACTAATGAAAAACTGTTTTTT.

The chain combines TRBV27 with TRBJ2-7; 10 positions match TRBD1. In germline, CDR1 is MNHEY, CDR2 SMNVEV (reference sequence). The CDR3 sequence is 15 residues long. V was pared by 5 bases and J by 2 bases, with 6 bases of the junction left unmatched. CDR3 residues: CASSHDRGRPYEQYF. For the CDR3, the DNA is TGTGCCAGCAGTCACGACAGGGGGCGCCCCTACGAGCAGTACTTC.

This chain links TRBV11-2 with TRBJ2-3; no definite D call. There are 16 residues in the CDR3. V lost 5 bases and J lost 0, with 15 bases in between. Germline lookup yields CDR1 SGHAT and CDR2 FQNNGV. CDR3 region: CASSPGHWASTDTQYF. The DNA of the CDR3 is TGTGCCAGCAGCCCCGGCCACTGGGCTAGCACAGATACGCAGTATTTT.

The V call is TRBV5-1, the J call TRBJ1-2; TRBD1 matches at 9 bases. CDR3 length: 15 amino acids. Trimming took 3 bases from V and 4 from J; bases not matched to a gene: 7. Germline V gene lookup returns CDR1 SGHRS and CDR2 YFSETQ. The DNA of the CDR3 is TGCGCCAGCAGCTCAACAGGGGGCAGGGGCTATGGCTACACCTTC. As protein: CASSSTGGRGYGYTF.

Written as DNA, the CDR3 is TGTGCCAGCAGCTTAGATCTGGCAGGGCACGGCTACGAGCAGTACTTC. Translation: CASSLDLAGHGYEQYF. The rearrangement links TRBV11-2 to TRBJ2-7; D may be TRBD1 (5 bases). Germline CDR1 SGHAT, CDR2 FQNNGV. The CDR3 totals 16 residues. V lost 0 bases and J lost 3, with 15 bases in between.

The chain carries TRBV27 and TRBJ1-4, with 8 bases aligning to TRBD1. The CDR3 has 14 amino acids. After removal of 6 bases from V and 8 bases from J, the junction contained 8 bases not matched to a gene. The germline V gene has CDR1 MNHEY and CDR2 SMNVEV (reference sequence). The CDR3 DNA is TGTGCCAGCAGATTACAGGGGGTTGGGGAAAAACTGTTTTTT. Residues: CASRLQGVGEKLFF.

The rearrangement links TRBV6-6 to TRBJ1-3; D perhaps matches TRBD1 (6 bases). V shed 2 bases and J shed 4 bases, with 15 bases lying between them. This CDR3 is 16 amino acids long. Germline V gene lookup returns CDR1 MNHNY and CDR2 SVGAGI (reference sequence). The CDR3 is CASSYRQTGPGNTIYF. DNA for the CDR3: TGTGCCAGCAGTTACCGACAAACAGGGCCGGGAAACACCATATATTTT.

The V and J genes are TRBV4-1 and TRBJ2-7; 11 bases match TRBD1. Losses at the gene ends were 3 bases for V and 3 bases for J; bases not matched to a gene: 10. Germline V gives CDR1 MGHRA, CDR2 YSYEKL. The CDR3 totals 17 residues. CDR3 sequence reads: CASSHRIPGQGVYEQYF. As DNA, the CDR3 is TGCGCCAGCAGCCATCGAATTCCGGGACAGGGGGTCTACGAGCAGTACTTC.